This T cell receptor (beta chain) was obtained from a study of shared clonotypes between healthy human individuals. About the study: Donors consisted of a couple of women and a few men between 18 and 49.

Data came from immunoSEQ multiplex PCR; TCRdb stores just in-frame clones and leaves some out. This sample has over 850,000 clones, with approximately 78% found just once. The CDR3 consists of 16 residues. Germline lookup yields CDR1 SGHVS and CDR2 FQNEAQ. V gave up 1 base and J gave up 0 bases; unmatched junction bases: 6. The sequence derives from a man between 18 and 29 years old in good health. Some clones in this sample may be carry-over from other donors' samples. The rearrangement uses TRBV7-8 and TRBJ2-7, with 7 bases fitting TRBD1. Sequencing input: memory CD4+ T cells from PBMCs. Subset described: CD45RA-negative fraction. The CDR3 nucleotides read TGTGCCAGCAGCTTAGGGGACAGCGATAGCTCCTACGAGCAGTACTTC. Protein sequence: CASSLGDSDSSYEQYF.